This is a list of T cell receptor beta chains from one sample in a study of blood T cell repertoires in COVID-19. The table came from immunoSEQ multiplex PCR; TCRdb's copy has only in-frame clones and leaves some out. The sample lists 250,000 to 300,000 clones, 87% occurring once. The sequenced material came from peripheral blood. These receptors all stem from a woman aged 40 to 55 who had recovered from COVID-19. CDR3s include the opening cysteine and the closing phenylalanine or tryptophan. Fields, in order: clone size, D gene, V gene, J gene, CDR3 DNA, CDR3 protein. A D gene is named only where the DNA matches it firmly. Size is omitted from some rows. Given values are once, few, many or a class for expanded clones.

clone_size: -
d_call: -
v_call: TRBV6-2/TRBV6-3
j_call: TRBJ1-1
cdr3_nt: TGTGCCAGCAGTTACGGACTGATGAACACTGAAGCTTTCTTT
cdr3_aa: CASSYGLMNTEAFF

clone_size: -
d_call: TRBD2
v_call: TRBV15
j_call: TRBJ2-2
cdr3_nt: TGTGCCACCAGCAGAGAGACTAGCGAGTCGAACACCGGGGAGCTGTTTTTT
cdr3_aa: CATSRETSESNTGELFF

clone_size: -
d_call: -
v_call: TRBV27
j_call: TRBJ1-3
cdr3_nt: TGTGCCAGCAGTGCACGGGGCTCTGGAAACACCATATATTTT
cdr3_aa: CASSARGSGNTIYF

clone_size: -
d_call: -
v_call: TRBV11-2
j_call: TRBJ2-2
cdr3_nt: TGTGCCAGCAGCTTCTTTTCCAGGGCCGGGGAGCTGTTTTTT
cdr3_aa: CASSFFSRAGELFF

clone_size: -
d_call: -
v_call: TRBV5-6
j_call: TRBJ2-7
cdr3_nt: TGTGCCAGCAGCTTGCCCCATAGCTACGAGCAGTACTTC
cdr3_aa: CASSLPHSYEQYF

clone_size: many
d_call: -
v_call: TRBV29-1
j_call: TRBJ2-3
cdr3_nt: TGCAGCGTTGAAGCAGGACTCCCTGCAGATACGCAGTATTTT
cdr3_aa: CSVEAGLPADTQYF

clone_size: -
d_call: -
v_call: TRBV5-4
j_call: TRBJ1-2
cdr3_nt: TGTGCCAGCAGCGTGGACAGCACCAGGAACTATGGCTACACCTTC
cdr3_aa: CASSVDSTRNYGYTF

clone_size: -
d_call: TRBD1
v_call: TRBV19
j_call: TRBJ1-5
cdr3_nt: TGTGCCAGTAGTGCCAGGGGGCGGGACAATCAGCCCCAGCATTTT
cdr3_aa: CASSARGRDNQPQHF

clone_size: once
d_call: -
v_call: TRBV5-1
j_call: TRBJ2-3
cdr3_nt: TGCGCCAGCAGCTTTTATTCAGATACGCAGTATTTT
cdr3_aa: CASSFYSDTQYF

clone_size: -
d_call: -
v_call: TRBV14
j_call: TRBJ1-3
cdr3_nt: TGTGCCAGCAGCCAGGGGACACCTCTATCTGGAAACACCATATATTTT
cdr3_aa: CASSQGTPLSGNTIYF

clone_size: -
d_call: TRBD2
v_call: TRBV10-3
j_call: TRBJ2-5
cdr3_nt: TGTGCCATCAGTCCCTCCCTAACTAGCGGGGAAGAGACCCAGTACTTC
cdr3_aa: CAISPSLTSGEETQYF

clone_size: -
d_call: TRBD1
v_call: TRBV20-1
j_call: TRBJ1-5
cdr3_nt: TGCAGTGCTAGTCGCGGACAGGGGTCGATGACTAGCAATCAGCCCCAGCATTTT
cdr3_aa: CSASRGQGSMTSNQPQHF

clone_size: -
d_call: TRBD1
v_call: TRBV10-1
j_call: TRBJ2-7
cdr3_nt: TGCGCCAGCAGTGAGGGGGGACAGGGATTCCACGAGCAGTACTTC
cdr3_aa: CASSEGGQGFHEQYF

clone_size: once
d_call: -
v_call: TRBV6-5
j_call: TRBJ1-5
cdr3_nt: TGTGCCAGCAGTTACGCAGGGGCCCAGCCCCAGCATTTT
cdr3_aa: CASSYAGAQPQHF

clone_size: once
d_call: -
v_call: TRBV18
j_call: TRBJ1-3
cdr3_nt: TGTGCCAGCTCACCCAGAACAGCCTCTGGAAACACCATATATTTT
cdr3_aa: CASSPRTASGNTIYF

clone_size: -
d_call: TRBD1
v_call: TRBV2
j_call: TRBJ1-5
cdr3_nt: TGTGCCAGCAGCGAGGACAGGGCAGGCCAGCCCCAGCATTTT
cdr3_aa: CASSEDRAGQPQHF

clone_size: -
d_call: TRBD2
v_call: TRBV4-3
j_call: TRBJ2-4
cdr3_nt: TGCGCCAGCAGCCAAGAGGGTTCAGCGGGGGCTCTAGCCAAAAACATTCAGTACTTC
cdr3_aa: CASSQEGSAGALAKNIQYF

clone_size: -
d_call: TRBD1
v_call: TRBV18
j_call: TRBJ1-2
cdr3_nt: TGTGCCAGCTCGCGCCGGGACAGGGTTAGGAAAGGCTACACCTTC
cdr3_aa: CASSRRDRVRKGYTF

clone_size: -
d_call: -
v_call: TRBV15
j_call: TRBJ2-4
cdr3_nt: TGTGCCACCAGCAGAACAGGTTCAACCTCCCCCAAAAACATTCAGTACTTC
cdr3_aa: CATSRTGSTSPKNIQYF

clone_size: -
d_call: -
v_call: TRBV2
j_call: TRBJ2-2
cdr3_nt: TGTGCCAGCAGTGGCGTATCTCTTAACACCGGGGAGCTGTTTTTT
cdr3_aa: CASSGVSLNTGELFF

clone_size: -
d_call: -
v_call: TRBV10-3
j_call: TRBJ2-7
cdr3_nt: TGTGCCATCAGTGAGTGGAGGGAGCAGTACTTC
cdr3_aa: CAISEWREQYF

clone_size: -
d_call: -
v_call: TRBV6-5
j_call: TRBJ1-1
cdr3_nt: TGTGCCAGCAGGGTCGGGGTGTCCACTGAAGCTTTCTTT
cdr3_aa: CASRVGVSTEAFF

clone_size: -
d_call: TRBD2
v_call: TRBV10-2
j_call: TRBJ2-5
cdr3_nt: TGCGCCAGCAGTCTAGCTAGCGGGGGGCCTAGAGAGACCCAGTACTTC
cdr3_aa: CASSLASGGPRETQYF

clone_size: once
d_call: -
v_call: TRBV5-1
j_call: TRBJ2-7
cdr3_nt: TGCGCCAGCAGCTCCGGGGTCTACGAGCAGTACTTC
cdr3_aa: CASSSGVYEQYF

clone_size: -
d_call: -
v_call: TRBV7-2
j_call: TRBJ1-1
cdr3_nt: TGTGCCAGCAGTTGGATGGGGGCTTCGGCTGAAGCTTTCTTT
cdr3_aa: CASSWMGASAEAFF

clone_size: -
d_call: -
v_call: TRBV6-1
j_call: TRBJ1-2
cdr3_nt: TGTGCCAGCAGTGAAGGGCGCCCGGAGATCTATGGCTACACCTTC
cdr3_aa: CASSEGRPEIYGYTF

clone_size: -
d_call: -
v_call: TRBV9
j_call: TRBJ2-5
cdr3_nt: TGTGCCAGCAGCGTAAGGGGCGGACAAGAGACCCAGTACTTC
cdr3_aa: CASSVRGGQETQYF

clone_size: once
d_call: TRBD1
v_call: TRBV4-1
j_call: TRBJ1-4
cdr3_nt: TGCGCCAGCAGCCCTCGGGACAGAATTTTGGAAAAACTGTTTTTT
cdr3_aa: CASSPRDRILEKLFF

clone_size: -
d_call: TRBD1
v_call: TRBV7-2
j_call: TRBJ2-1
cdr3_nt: TGTGCCAGCAGCGCCGACAGGGGGCGTGAGCAGTTCTTC
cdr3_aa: CASSADRGREQFF

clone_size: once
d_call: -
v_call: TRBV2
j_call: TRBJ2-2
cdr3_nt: TGTGCCAGCAGCTTACCTAGCGTCTCGGCGAACACCGGGGAGCTGTTTTTT
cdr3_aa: CASSLPSVSANTGELFF

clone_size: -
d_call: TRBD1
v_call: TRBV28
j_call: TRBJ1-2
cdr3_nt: TGTGCCAGCAGTCTTCCCGGACAGGGAGGGTATGGCTACACCTTC
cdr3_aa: CASSLPGQGGYGYTF

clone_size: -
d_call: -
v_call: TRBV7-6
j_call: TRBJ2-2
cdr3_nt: TGTGCCAGCAGCGACTTGGTCTCCCGAGGGACCGGGGAGCTGTTTTTT
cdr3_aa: CASSDLVSRGTGELFF

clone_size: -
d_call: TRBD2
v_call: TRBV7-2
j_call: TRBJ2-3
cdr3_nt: TGTGCCAGCAGCCCCCTGGGACTAGCGGGGGGGAATACGCAGTATTTT
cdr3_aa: CASSPLGLAGGNTQYF

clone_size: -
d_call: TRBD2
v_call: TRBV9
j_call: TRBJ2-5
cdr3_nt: TGTGCCAGCAGCGCAGGCTTTAGCGGGGGGAGACCGGAGACCCAGTACTTC
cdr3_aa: CASSAGFSGGRPETQYF

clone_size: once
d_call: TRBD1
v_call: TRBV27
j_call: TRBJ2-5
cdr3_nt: TGTGCCAGCAGTCCGGGACAGGGGAGGGAAGAGACCCAGTACTTC
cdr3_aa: CASSPGQGREETQYF

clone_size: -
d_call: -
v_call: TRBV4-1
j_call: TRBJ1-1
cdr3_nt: TGCGCCAGCAGCCCCCTAAGAGGAGGAGTGAACACTGAAGCTTTCTTT
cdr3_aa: CASSPLRGGVNTEAFF

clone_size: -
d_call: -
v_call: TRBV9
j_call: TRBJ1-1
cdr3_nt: TGTGCCAGCAGCGGGGGAGGGACGTCGAACACTGAAGCTTTCTTT
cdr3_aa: CASSGGGTSNTEAFF

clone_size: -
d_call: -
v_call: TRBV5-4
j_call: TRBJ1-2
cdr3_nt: TGTGCCAGTCGTAGCCCCCGGACAGATAACTATGGCTACACCTTC
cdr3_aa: CASRSPRTDNYGYTF

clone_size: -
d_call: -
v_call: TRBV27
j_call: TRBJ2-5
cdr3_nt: TGTGCCAGCAGCCGACAGGATACTGGAGAGACCCAGTACTTC
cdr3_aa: CASSRQDTGETQYF

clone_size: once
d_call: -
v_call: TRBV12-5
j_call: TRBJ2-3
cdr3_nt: TGTGCTAGTGGTTCTCCTTGGGCCCTCGGCACAGATACGCAGTATTTT
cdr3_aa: CASGSPWALGTDTQYF

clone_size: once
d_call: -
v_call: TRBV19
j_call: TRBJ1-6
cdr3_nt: TGTGCCAGTAGTCCTACCCACGGGTCCGGGGTCAAGTCACCCCTCCACTTT
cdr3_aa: CASSPTHGSGVKSPLHF

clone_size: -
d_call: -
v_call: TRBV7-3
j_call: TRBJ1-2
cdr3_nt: TGTGCCAGCAGCCTCAGGGGCCAAAAGCCCTACACCTTC
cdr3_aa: CASSLRGQKPYTF

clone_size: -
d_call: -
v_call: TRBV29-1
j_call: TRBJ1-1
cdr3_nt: TGCAGCGTCGAGGGTCCGGGGATCAACACTGAAGCTTTCTTT
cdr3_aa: CSVEGPGINTEAFF

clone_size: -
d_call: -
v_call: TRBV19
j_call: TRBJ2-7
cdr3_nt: TGTGCCAGTAGACAGGGACCCGACTACGAGCAGTACTTC
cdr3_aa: CASRQGPDYEQYF

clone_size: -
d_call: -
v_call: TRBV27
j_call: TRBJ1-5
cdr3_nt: TGTGCCAGCAGTTTATCCGGCGGAGGGCCCCAGCATTTT
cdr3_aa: CASSLSGGGPQHF

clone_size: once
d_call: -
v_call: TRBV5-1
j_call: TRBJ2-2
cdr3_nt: TGCGCCAGCAGCTTAGCTACAGGGTTGTCCGGGGAGCTGTTTTTT
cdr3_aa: CASSLATGLSGELFF

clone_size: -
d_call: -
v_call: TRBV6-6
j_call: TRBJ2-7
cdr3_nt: TGTGCCAGCAGTTACGGACTGTACTCGTACGAGCAGTACTTC
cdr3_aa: CASSYGLYSYEQYF

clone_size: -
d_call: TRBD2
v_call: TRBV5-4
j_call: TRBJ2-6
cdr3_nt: TGTGCCAGCAGCTTGGGTTGGCGGGGGTCTGGGGCCAACGTCCTGACTTTC
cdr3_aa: CASSLGWRGSGANVLTF

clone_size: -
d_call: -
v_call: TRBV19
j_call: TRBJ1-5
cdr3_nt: TGTGCCAGTAGTATGTTCGGAGGGACTCTCCAGCCCCAGCATTTT
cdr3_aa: CASSMFGGTLQPQHF

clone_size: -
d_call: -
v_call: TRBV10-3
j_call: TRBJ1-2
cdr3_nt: TGTGCCATCAGTGAGTCGACAGTTTATGGCTACACCTTC
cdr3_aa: CAISESTVYGYTF

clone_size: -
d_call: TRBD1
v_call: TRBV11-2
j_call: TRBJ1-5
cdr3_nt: TGTGCCAGCAGCCCAGGACAGGGACATCAGCCCCAGCATTTT
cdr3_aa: CASSPGQGHQPQHF

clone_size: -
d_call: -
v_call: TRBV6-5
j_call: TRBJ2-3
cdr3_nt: TGTGCCAGCACCCTTAAGGGGGTTTCAGATACGCAGTATTTT
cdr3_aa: CASTLKGVSDTQYF

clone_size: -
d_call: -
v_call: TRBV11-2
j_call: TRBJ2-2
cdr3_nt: TGTGCCAGCAGCTTACAGCCCTGGGCCACCGGGGAGCTGTTTTTT
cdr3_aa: CASSLQPWATGELFF

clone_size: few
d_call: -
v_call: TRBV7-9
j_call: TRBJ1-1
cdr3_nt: TGTGCCAGCAGCTCGCAGGAGAACACTGAAGCTTTCTTT
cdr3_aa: CASSSQENTEAFF